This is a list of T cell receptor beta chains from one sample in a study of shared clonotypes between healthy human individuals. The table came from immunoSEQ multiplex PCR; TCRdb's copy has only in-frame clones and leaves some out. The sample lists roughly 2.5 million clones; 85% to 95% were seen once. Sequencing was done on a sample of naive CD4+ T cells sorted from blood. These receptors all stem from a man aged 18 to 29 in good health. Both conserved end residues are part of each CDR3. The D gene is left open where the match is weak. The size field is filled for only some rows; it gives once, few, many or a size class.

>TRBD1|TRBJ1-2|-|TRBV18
CASSRGQGENYGYTF
TGTGCCAGCTCACGGGGACAGGGGGAGAACTATGGCTACACCTTC
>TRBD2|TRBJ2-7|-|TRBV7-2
CASSLDRTSVYEQYF
TGTGCCAGCAGCTTAGATAGGACTAGCGTCTACGAGCAGTACTTC
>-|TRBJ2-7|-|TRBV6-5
CASSRGHEQYF
TGTGCCAGCAGCCGCGGCCACGAGCAGTACTTC
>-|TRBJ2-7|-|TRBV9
CASSVCMGRSILPRYEQYF
TGTGCCAGCAGCGTCTGCATGGGGCGGAGCATTCTCCCGCGCTACGAGCAGTACTTC
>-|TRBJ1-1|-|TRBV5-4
CASSLFRDANFPTEAFF
TGTGCCAGCAGCTTGTTCCGGGACGCTAATTTCCCCACTGAAGCTTTCTTT
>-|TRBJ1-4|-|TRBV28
CASSLGLRSANEKLFF
TGTGCCAGCAGCTTGGGTCTACGGTCGGCTAATGAAAAACTGTTTTTT
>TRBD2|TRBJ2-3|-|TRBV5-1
CASSLEGGLARRTDTQYF
TGCGCCAGCAGCTTGGAGGGGGGACTAGCGAGGCGCACAGATACGCAGTATTTT
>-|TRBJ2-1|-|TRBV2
CASSEEWGNEQFF
TGTGCCAGCAGTGAAGAATGGGGGAATGAGCAGTTCTTC
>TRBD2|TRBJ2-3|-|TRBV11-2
CASREVAGGAQYF
TGTGCCAGCAGAGAGGTGGCCGGGGGGGCGCAGTATTTT
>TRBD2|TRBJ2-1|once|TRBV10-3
CAIILAGLVNEQFF
TGTGCCATCATTCTAGCGGGATTGGTCAATGAGCAGTTCTTC
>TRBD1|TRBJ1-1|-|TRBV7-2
CASSYQGQVEAFF
TGTGCCAGCAGCTACCAAGGACAGGTTGAAGCTTTCTTT
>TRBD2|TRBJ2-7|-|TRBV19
CASSRRRDTRLAGGPEQYF
TGTGCCAGTAGTAGACGCCGGGACACCCGACTAGCGGGAGGGCCCGAGCAGTACTTC
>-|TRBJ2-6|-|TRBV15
CATSGPGRSGGANVLTF
TGTGCCACCAGCGGCCCAGGACGGTCGGGGGGGGCCAACGTCCTGACTTTC
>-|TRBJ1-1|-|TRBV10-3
CAISESVVGVDTEAFF
TGTGCCATCAGTGAGTCGGTGGTAGGGGTAGACACTGAAGCTTTCTTT
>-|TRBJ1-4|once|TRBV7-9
CASSFFSLTGTLNEKLFF
TGTGCCAGCAGCTTTTTTAGTTTAACAGGGACCCTTAATGAAAAACTGTTTTTT
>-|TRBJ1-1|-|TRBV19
CASRMDSMNTEAFF
TGTGCCAGTCGAATGGACAGCATGAACACTGAAGCTTTCTTT
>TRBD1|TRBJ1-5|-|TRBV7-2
CASSLDRGAGQPQHF
TGTGCCAGCAGCTTAGACAGGGGGGCAGGTCAGCCCCAGCATTTT
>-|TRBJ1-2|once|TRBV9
CASSATVLYGYTF
TGTGCCAGCAGCGCGACAGTTCTATATGGCTACACCTTC
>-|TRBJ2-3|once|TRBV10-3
CAISPNDSTDTQYF
TGTGCCATCAGTCCAAATGATAGCACAGATACGCAGTATTTT
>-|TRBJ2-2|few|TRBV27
CASSRRELPGELFF
TGTGCCAGCAGCCGTCGGGAACTCCCCGGGGAGCTGTTTTTT
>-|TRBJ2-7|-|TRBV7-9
CASSSQGSNSAEQYF
TGTGCCAGCAGCTCCCAGGGATCTAACTCAGCCGAGCAGTACTTC
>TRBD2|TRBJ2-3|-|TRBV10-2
CASTPGGWSTDTQYF
TGCGCCAGCACCCCGGGGGGGTGGAGCACAGATACGCAGTATTTT
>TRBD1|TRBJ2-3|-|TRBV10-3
CASDRDRGTDTQYF
TGTGCCAGCGACCGGGACAGGGGTACAGATACGCAGTATTTT
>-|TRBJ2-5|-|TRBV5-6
CASSRTVQETQYF
TGTGCCAGCAGCCGGACGGTACAAGAGACCCAGTACTTC
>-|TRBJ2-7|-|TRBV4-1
CASSQVNRDYEQYF
TGCGCCAGCAGCCAAGTAAACAGGGATTACGAGCAGTACTTC
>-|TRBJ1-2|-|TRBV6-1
CASSEAGVNYGYTF
TGTGCCAGCAGTGAAGCTGGAGTTAACTATGGCTACACCTTC
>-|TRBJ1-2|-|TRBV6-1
CASSGQNYGYTF
TGTGCCAGCAGCGGACAGAACTATGGCTACACCTTC
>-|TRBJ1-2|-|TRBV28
CASSSPDFRAAGYTF
TGTGCCAGCAGTTCCCCGGACTTCCGTGCGGCTGGCTACACCTTC
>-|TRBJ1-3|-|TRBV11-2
CASSPPGGGSGNTIYF
TGTGCCAGCAGCCCTCCGGGGGGAGGGTCTGGAAACACCATATATTTT
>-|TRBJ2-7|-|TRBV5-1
CASSPWTDGPREQYF
TGCGCCAGCAGCCCCTGGACGGATGGCCCTCGGGAGCAGTACTTC
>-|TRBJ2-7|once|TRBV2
CASSGAARALEQYF
TGTGCCAGCAGTGGGGCCGCCAGGGCCCTCGAGCAGTACTTC
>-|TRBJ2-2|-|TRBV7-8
CASSLVPGPGELFF
TGTGCCAGCAGCTTAGTCCCAGGCCCCGGGGAGCTGTTTTTT
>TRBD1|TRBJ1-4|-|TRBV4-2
CASSQDPGQESEKLFF
TGTGCCAGCAGCCAAGACCCGGGACAGGAATCGGAAAAACTGTTTTTT
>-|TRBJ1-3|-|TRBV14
CASSHNSGNTIYF
TGTGCCAGCAGCCATAACTCTGGAAACACCATATATTTT
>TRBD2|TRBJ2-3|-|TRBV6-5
CASSYLAGGADTQYF
TGTGCCAGCAGTTACCTAGCGGGGGGGGCAGATACGCAGTATTTT
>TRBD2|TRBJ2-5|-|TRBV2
CASSASGVQETQYF
TGTGCCAGCAGTGCAAGCGGGGTCCAAGAGACCCAGTACTTC
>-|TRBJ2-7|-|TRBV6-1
CASSEREQYF
TGTGCCAGCAGTGAAAGGGAGCAGTACTTC
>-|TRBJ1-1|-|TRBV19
CASTTTGGTEAFF
TGTGCCAGTACCACGACAGGAGGCACTGAAGCTTTCTTT
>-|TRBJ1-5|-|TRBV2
CASSEEVDQPQHF
TGTGCCAGCAGTGAAGAAGTAGATCAGCCCCAGCATTTT
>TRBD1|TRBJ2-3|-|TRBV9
CASSAETGKGWDTQYF
TGTGCCAGCAGCGCCGAGACAGGGAAGGGGTGGGATACGCAGTATTTT
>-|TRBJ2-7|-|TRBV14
CASSQVGTLSSYEQYF
TGTGCCAGCAGCCAAGTGGGGACGTTGAGCTCCTACGAGCAGTACTTC
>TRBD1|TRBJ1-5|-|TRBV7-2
CASSSELWDRGTGQPQHF
TGTGCCAGCAGCTCCGAACTCTGGGACAGGGGGACTGGTCAGCCCCAGCATTTT
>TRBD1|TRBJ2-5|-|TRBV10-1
CASSSWTGGLGETQYF
TGCGCCAGCAGTTCCTGGACAGGGGGCTTAGGTGAGACCCAGTACTTC
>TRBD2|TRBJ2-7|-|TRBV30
CAWTGGGHEQYF
TGTGCCTGGACGGGGGGAGGCCACGAGCAGTACTTC
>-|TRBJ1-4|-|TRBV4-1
CASSQDGGKLFF
TGCGCCAGCAGCCAAGATGGCGGTAAACTGTTTTTT
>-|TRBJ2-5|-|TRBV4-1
CASSQEGRVQETQYF
TGCGCCAGCAGCCAAGAGGGCAGGGTCCAAGAGACCCAGTACTTC
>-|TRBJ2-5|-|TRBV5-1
CASSFTQVTYQETQYF
TGCGCCAGCAGCTTTACTCAGGTTACGTACCAAGAGACCCAGTACTTC
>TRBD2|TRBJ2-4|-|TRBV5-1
CASSFETSRAKNIQYF
TGCGCCAGCAGCTTCGAGACTAGCAGGGCCAAAAACATTCAGTACTTC
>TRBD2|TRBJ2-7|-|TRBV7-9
CASSLAGATMQYF
TGTGCCAGCAGTCTAGCGGGAGCTACAATGCAGTACTTC
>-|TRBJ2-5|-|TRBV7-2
CASSSKSGARETQYF
TGTGCCAGCAGCTCAAAATCTGGGGCGAGAGAGACCCAGTACTTC
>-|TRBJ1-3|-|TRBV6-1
CASSESAGNTIYF
TGTGCCAGCAGTGAAAGTGCTGGAAACACCATATATTTT
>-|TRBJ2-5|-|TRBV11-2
CASSMLVRETQYF
TGTGCCAGCAGCATGTTAGTTCGGGAGACCCAGTACTTC
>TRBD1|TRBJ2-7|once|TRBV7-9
CAGSLTGTGGYEQYF
TGTGCCGGCAGCCTAACCGGGACAGGAGGCTACGAGCAGTACTTC
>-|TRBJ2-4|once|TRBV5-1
CASSLSWGLGNIQYF
TGCGCCAGCAGCTTGAGCTGGGGGCTCGGAAACATTCAGTACTTC
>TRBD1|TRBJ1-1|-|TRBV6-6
CASRAAGQGTEAFF
TGTGCCAGCAGAGCAGCGGGACAGGGAACTGAAGCTTTCTTT